The 10 T cell receptor beta chains listed next were all sequenced from one sample in a study of blood T cell repertoires in COVID-19. Sequenced by immunoSEQ multiplex PCR; TCRdb stores in-frame clones only, minus some. The sample yields a few hundred thousand clones, 80% to 90% seen once. The sequencing input was PBMCs or T cells enriched from blood (not recorded which). The receptors were gathered from a man aged 25 to 40 who had recovered from COVID-19.

This rearrangement joins TRBV19 to TRBJ2-2; D is undetermined. Germline assignment: CDR1 LNHDA and CDR2 SQIVND (reference sequence). CDR3 length: 14 amino acids. V lost 7 bases, J lost 6 bases, and 15 bases lay in between. CDR3 protein: CASTRSTIPGELFF. The CDR3 bases are TGTGCCAGTACGAGGAGTACAATTCCCGGGGAGCTGTTTTTT.

The chain combines TRBV19 with TRBJ2-3, with 10 bases lining up with TRBD2. The CDR3 runs to 15 residues. Germline lookup yields CDR1 LNHDA and CDR2 SQIVND (reference sequence). V shed 3 bases and J 6 bases; nucleotides not matched to a gene: 6. The DNA for the CDR3 is TGTGCCAGTAGTATGACTAGCGGGTCCATGGATACGCAGTATTTT. Translated: CASSMTSGSMDTQYF.

The rearrangement links TRBV30 to TRBJ1-1; unclear D gene. The ends were cut back, 3 bases at V and 4 bases at J, with 9 bases in the middle. The CDR3 totals 12 residues. Germline assignment: CDR1 GTSNPN and CDR2 SVGIG (reference sequence). CDR3 loop: CAWSLTGTEAFF. The CDR3 coding sequence is TGTGCCTGGAGCCTGACGGGCACTGAAGCTTTCTTT.

The chain is built from TRBV7-9 and TRBJ2-3, with TRBD2 identical over 8 bases. There are 13 residues in the CDR3. Germline V gene data show CDR1 as SEHNR and CDR2 as FQNEAQ (reference sequence). The V gene end was trimmed by 5 bases and the J gene end by 15 bases; junction bases not matched to a gene: 13. The CDR3 sequence is CASSPKGLVVVYF. As DNA, the CDR3 is TGTGCCAGCAGCCCCAAGGGACTAGTGGTTGTATATTTT.

This clone was observed a handful of times. The J gene is TRBJ2-1, the V gene TRBV7-9, with D possibly matching TRBD2 (5 bases). The V gene's germline CDR1 is SEHNR and CDR2 FQNEAQ (reference sequence). V lost 7 bases and J 6 bases, leaving 19 bases between the germline ends. The CDR3 has 15 amino acids. The chain's CDR3 is CASTEVVRGFNEQFF. CDR3 coding DNA: TGTGCCAGCACCGAGGTCGTACGGGGATTCAATGAGCAGTTCTTC.

This clone showed up just a few times. The same CDR3 can be traced to other DNA sequences in this sample. V gene TRBV18 combines with J gene TRBJ1-2, with 7 bases identical to TRBD1. Per germline, CDR1 KGHSH and CDR2 LQKENI. V gave up 3 bases and J gave up 2 bases; unmatched junction bases: 0. This CDR3 has 13 residues. In DNA form, the CDR3 reads TGTGCCAGCTCACCGGACAGGAACTATGGCTACACCTTC. This sequence encodes CASSPDRNYGYTF.

The sample holds one count of this clone. This chain connects TRBV3-1 (or the pseudogene TRBV3-2) to TRBJ2-7; tentative D call: TRBD2 (6 bases). Trimming stripped 3 bases from V and 4 bases from J, with 13 bases between. CDR1 is LGHDT and CDR2 is YNNKEL in the germline V gene (reference sequence). This CDR3 has 14 amino acids. CDR3 amino acids: CASSHGGEGYEQYF. Written as DNA, the CDR3 is TGTGCCAGCAGCCACGGGGGAGAGGGGTACGAGCAGTACTTC.

The chain employs TRBV19 and TRBJ1-2, with D tentatively TRBD1 (6 bases). Looked up from germline, CDR1 is LNHDA and CDR2 is SQIVND (reference sequence). Trimming stripped 10 bases from V and 6 bases from J, with 18 bases between. The CDR3 contains 13 residues. This chain's CDR3 is CATQRGGFDGYTF. DNA of the CDR3: TGTGCCACCCAACGAGGGGGTTTCGATGGCTACACCTTC.

This clone was observed a few times. The chain carries TRBV10-1 and TRBJ1-1, with D possibly matching TRBD1 (6 bases). CDR1 WNHNN and CDR2 SYGVQD come from the germline V gene (reference sequence). The CDR3 has 13 amino acids. V shed 6 bases and J shed 1 base, with 9 bases lying between them. The DNA of the CDR3 is TGCGCCAGCAGGACAGGTCCGAACACTGAAGCTTTCTTT. It codes for CASRTGPNTEAFF.

Comments on this clone: This CDR3 is also generated by other DNA sequences in the sample. This sequence joins TRBV18 and TRBJ1-1; D is unresolved. V was clipped by 3 bases and J by 0 bases, with 8 bases between them. This CDR3 has 14 residues. Germline CDR1 reads KGHSH; CDR2 reads LQKENI. The CDR3 spells CASSPGLVNTEAFF. The CDR3 DNA reads as TGTGCCAGCTCACCCGGACTGGTGAACACTGAAGCTTTCTTT. The whole variable domain, filled in from reference TRBV18 and TRBJ1-1, reads NAGVMQNPRHLVRRRGQEARLRCSPMKGHSHVYWYRQLPEEGLKFMVYLQKENIIDESGMPKERFSAEFPKEGPSILRIQQVVRGDSAAYFCASSPGLVNTEAFFGQGTRLTVV.